The 12 T cell receptor beta chains below come from one sample, sequenced in a study of blood T cells in healthy people across ages. A sample-barcoded 5' primer and a J-beta primer mix were used in a second PCR of roughly 6 to 11 cycles. TCRdb independently ran MiXCR on the 5' RACE reads; one entry per CDR3 protein. The profile shows 550,000 to 750,000 distinct CDR3 sequences, around 20% of them singletons. What was sequenced was blood. The receptors derive from a man between 65 and 85 years old in good health.

This clonotype showed up just a few times. The chain carries TRBV14 and TRBJ2-2; no reliable D call. V lost 10 bases and J lost 1, with 7 bases in between. Germline values: CDR1 SGHDN, CDR2 FVKESK. There are 12 residues in the CDR3. The CDR3, as DNA: TGTGCCAACCACCTGAACACCGGGGAGCTGTTTTTT. This sequence encodes CANHLNTGELFF.

This clonotype was found a few times. The chain carries TRBV12-3 or TRBV12-4 and TRBJ2-3; D gene ambiguous. The CDR3 consists of 17 residues. With 3 bases removed from V and 4 bases from J, the gap between germline ends came to 20 bases. The CDR3 here is CASSFDYSRLVADTQYF. The CDR3 nucleotides are TGTGCCAGCAGTTTTGATTACAGTCGGCTAGTCGCAGATACGCAGTATTTT.

Concerning this clonotype: No conserved phenylalanine or tryptophan ends this CDR3, so it is likely a read error. The chain couples TRBV12-3 or TRBV12-4 to TRBJ2-2; D not certain. The CDR3 contains 13 residues. Between the trimmed V and J ends, which lost 1 base and 5 bases, there was a span of 5 bases. In nucleotides, the CDR3 is TGTGCCAGCAGTTTAGGGGTGACCGGGGAGCTGTTTTCT. Translating gives CASSLGVTGELFS.

The gene calls are TRBV20-1 and TRBJ2-5; D tentatively reads TRBD1 or TRBD2 (5 bases each). V dropped 7 bases and J dropped 5 bases, with 14 bases sitting between them. The CDR3 has 12 amino acids. The germline V gene has CDR1 DFQATT and CDR2 SNEGSKA (reference sequence). The CDR3 region has the DNA TGCAGTGTTGACGGGGCGTTGGAGACCCAGTACTTC. It is translated as CSVDGALETQYF.

The V and J genes are TRBV20-1 and TRBJ2-7; TRBD1 or TRBD2 may be the D gene (5 bases each). Germline assignment: CDR1 DFQATT and CDR2 SNEGSKA (reference sequence). This CDR3 has 14 amino acids. V lost 2 bases, J lost 0 bases, and 11 bases lay in between. The CDR3 reads CSARRDAASYEQYF. CDR3 DNA sequence: TGCAGTGCTAGACGGGACGCCGCCTCCTACGAGCAGTACTTC.

The sample holds a few counts of this clonotype. The chain links TRBV18 to TRBJ2-3; tentatively, D is TRBD2 (5 bases). This CDR3 spans 16 amino acids. Germline CDR1 reads KGHSH; CDR2 reads LQKENI. Trimming pared 4 bases from V and 2 bases from J, leaving 16 bases between. The CDR3 DNA reads as TGTGCCAGCTCACGCGGAACAGCGGCCATCACAGATACGCAGTATTTT. It is translated as CASSRGTAAITDTQYF.

This chain connects TRBV20-1 to TRBJ2-3, with 10 nucleotides matching TRBD2. V dropped 0 bases and J dropped 0; count of bases not matched to a gene: 3. The CDR3 contains 16 residues. Germline V lookup: CDR1 DFQATT, CDR2 SNEGSKA (reference sequence). The CDR3 coding sequence is TGCAGTGCTAGAGAGCTAGCGGGAGAGAGCACAGATACGCAGTATTTT. It translates to CSARELAGESTDTQYF.

This clonotype came up many times. The J gene is TRBJ2-7, the V gene TRBV21-1; the tabulated D call, TRBD2, remains unverified against the DNA. TRBV21-1 is given as a pseudogene. The CDR3 extends over 18 amino acids. CDR3 region: CASSKDPTSGRRAYEQYF. DNA for the CDR3: TGTGCCAGCAGCAAAGACCCGACTAGCGGGAGACGGGCGTACGAGCAGTACTTC.

The chain couples TRBV5-1 to TRBJ2-7; the D is unclear. The CDR3 sequence is 14 residues long. V was shortened by 1 base and J by 3 bases, with 11 bases between the two germline ends. Germline V lookup: CDR1 SGHRS, CDR2 YFSETQ. CDR3 protein: CASSLSMEFYEQYF. DNA for the CDR3: TGCGCCAGCAGCTTGAGTATGGAATTCTACGAGCAGTACTTC.

This clonotype came up a few times. The chain employs TRBV12-3 or TRBV12-4 and TRBJ2-5, with a weak D call TRBD2 (5 bases). The CDR3 loop spans 16 amino acids. The V end lost 8 bases, the J end lost 1 base, and 20 bases lay between the germline ends. This CDR3 reads CASPFGGSSPQETQYF. In nucleotides, the CDR3 is TGTGCCAGCCCCTTCGGAGGCAGCTCTCCCCAAGAGACCCAGTACTTC.

The CDR3: CASSFVKTGQTPYEQYF. CDR3 in DNA: TGTGCCAGCAGCTTCGTCAAGACGGGACAGACTCCCTACGAGCAGTACTTC. V is TRBV7-6 and J is TRBJ2-5; 7 bases agree with TRBD1. The closer fit of TRBJ2-7 to the DNA end suggests the J call may be wrong. The germline V gene has CDR1 SGHVS and CDR2 FNYEAQ. The CDR3 spans 17 residues.

A few counts support this clonotype. J is TRBJ2-1 and V is TRBV20-1; 8 bases are shared with TRBD2. The CDR3 length is 16 residues. In germline, CDR1 is DFQATT, CDR2 SNEGSKA (reference sequence). The trim removed 6 bases at V and 6 bases at J, leaving 16 bases unmatched. CDR3 sequence (DNA): TGCAGTGCCATCGAAAGCGCGAACGGGGGGGGCAATGAGCAGTTCTTC. Residues: CSAIESANGGGNEQFF.